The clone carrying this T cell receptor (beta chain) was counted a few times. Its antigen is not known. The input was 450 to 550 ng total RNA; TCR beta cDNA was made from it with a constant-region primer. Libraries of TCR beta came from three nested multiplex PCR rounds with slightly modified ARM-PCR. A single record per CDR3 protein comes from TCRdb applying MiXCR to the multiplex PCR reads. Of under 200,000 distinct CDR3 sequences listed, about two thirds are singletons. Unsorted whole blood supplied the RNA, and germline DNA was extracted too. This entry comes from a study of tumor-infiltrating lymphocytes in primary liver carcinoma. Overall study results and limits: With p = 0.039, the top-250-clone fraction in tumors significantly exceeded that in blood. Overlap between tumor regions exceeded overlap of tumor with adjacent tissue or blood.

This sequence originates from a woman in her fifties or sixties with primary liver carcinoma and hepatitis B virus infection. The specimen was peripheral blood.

CDR3 coding DNA: TGCGCCAGCAGTGACTGGGGCAACACCGGGGAGCTGTTTTTT. Its protein product is CASSDWGNTGELFF. The V gene is TRBV10-2, the J gene TRBJ2-2; D may be TRBD1 (5 bases). Germline CDR1 reads WSHSY; CDR2 reads SAAADI. V was trimmed by 3 bases and J by 2 bases, leaving 7 bases between them. This CDR3 spans 14 amino acids.